The 17 T cell receptor beta chains below all came from one sample that was sequenced in a study of T-cell memory formation after mild COVID-19. MiXCR, run by TCRdb on the 5' RACE reads, gives a single entry per CDR3 protein. Of about 190,000 distinct CDR3 sequences listed, 18% are singletons. The source material was PBMCs or a T cell subset sorted from them (not recorded which). The receptors stem from an adult woman who had mild COVID-19 (a few samples of this study predate the infection). Cell type and time point are not known.

This clonotype was seen a single time. This chain links TRBV24-1 with TRBJ2-3; no definite D call. The CDR3 contains 14 residues. CDR1 KGHDR and CDR2 SFDVKD come from the germline V gene. V was pared by 0 bases and J by 1 base, with 4 bases between. The CDR3 DNA reads TGTGCCACCAGTGATTTGAGGGGCACAGATACGCAGTATTTT. It yields the protein CATSDLRGTDTQYF.

The J gene is TRBJ1-6, the V gene TRBV4-1, with D maybe TRBD1 (5 bases). CDR3 size: 17 residues. The ends were cut back, 4 bases at V and 9 bases at J, with 22 bases in the middle. Germline values: CDR1 MGHRA, CDR2 YSYEKL. This chain's CDR3 is CASSLILTGPAGSPLHF. Written as DNA, the CDR3 is TGCGCCAGCAGCCTCATACTCACAGGACCCGCAGGTTCACCCCTCCACTTT.

This clonotype was counted ten times or more. The chain carries TRBV7-9 and TRBJ2-7; perhaps TRBD1 as D (6 bases). This CDR3 has 13 residues. Germline V gene data show CDR1 as SEHNR and CDR2 as FQNEAQ (reference sequence). V lost 3 bases, J lost 5 bases, and 11 bases lay in between. CDR3 protein: CASSFSGAHEQYF. In DNA, the CDR3 is TGTGCCAGCAGCTTCTCAGGGGCCCACGAGCAGTACTTC.

This clonotype was recorded a few times. The chain joins TRBV7-9 to TRBJ2-3; D not resolved. CDR1 and CDR2 from the germline V gene are SEHNR and FQNEAQ (reference sequence). This CDR3 has 14 amino acids. Trimming cost V 5 bases and J 3 bases, with 12 bases left between them. CDR3 amino acids: CASSIRSPTDTQYF. DNA of the CDR3: TGTGCCAGCAGCATTCGTAGTCCAACAGATACGCAGTATTTT. The variable domain in full, completed from reference TRBV7-9 and TRBJ2-3, reads DTGVSQNPRHKITKRGQNVTFRCDPISEHNRLYWYRQTLGQGPEFLTYFQNEAQLEKSRLLSDRFSAERPKGSFSTLEIQRTEQGDSAMYLCASSIRSPTDTQYFGPGTRLTVL.

In this sample, this clonotype turned up a few times. The rearrangement uses TRBV12-3 or TRBV12-4 and TRBJ2-3; 11 bases match TRBD1. V shed 5 bases, J shed 6 bases, and the junction held 7 bases outside the gene matches. The CDR3 has 15 amino acids. CDR3 amino acids: CASSPGGTGGDTQYF. CDR3 DNA: TGTGCCAGCAGTCCAGGGGGGACAGGGGGGGATACGCAGTATTTT.

The gene calls are TRBV6-2 or TRBV6-3 and TRBJ2-7; D is undetermined. CDR3 length: 14 residues. Germline CDR1 reads MNHEY; CDR2 reads SVGEGT. V dropped 6 bases and J dropped 5 bases, with 17 bases sitting between them. Here the CDR3 reads CASSLDAAANEQYF. As DNA, the CDR3 is TGTGCCAGCAGCCTGGACGCCGCCGCGAACGAGCAGTACTTC.

In DNA, the CDR3 is TGTGCCAGCAGCTTAGGTGTCGCGCGCACCGGGGAGCTGTTTTTT. Protein product: CASSLGVARTGELFF. The chain uses TRBV7-2 and TRBJ2-2; D gene unclear. Trimming shortened V by 1 base and J by 4 bases, and 10 bases separated the two germline ends. The germline gives CDR1 SGHTA, CDR2 FQGNSA. CDR3 length equals 15 residues.

The CDR3 bases are TGCGCCAGCAGAGGCGGATCAGGTCCAGATACGCAGTATTTT. Translated: CASRGGSGPDTQYF. This sequence joins TRBV5-1 and TRBJ2-3; no clear D. Germline CDR1 reads SGHRS; CDR2 reads YFSETQ. The CDR3 has 14 amino acids. Trimming left V 5 bases short and J 4 bases short, with 14 bases between. Full variable domain (outside the CDR3, taken from reference TRBV5-1 and TRBJ2-3): KAGVTQTPRYLIKTRGQQVTLSCSPISGHRSVSWYQQTPGQGLQFLFEYFSETQRNKGNFPGRFSGRQFSNSRSEMNVSTLELGDSALYLCASRGGSGPDTQYFGPGTRLTVL.

This clonotype was seen more than once but under ten times. This chain connects TRBV18 to TRBJ2-7, with TRBD2 matching over 12 bases. CDR1 KGHSH and CDR2 LQKENI come from the germline V gene. J was trimmed by 3 bases and V by 0 bases; bases with no gene match: 0. CDR3 length: 15 amino acids. In DNA form, the CDR3 reads TGTGCCAGCTCACCACCGACTAGCGGGGGCTACGAGCAGTACTTC. This sequence encodes CASSPPTSGGYEQYF.

The chain joins TRBV3-1 to TRBJ1-3; D is undetermined. V lost 1 base to trimming and J lost 0 bases, with 7 bases between them. Germline-derived CDR1 and CDR2 are LGHDT and YNNKEL (reference sequence). The CDR3 consists of 15 residues. The DNA for the CDR3 is TGTGCCAGCAGCCAAGGACTCGGCTCTGGAAACACCATATATTTT. This translates into CASSQGLGSGNTIYF.

The chain is built from TRBV20-1 and TRBJ2-5; D uncertain. Germline CDR1 DFQATT, CDR2 SNEGSKA (reference sequence). The germline V and J ends were trimmed by 5 bases and 0 bases, with 10 bases remaining between them. The CDR3 has 13 amino acids. As DNA, the CDR3 is TGCAGTGCTGACATTGCGTACCAAGAGACCCAGTACTTC. Translated: CSADIAYQETQYF.

This clonotype was observed a few times. The chain couples TRBV20-1 to TRBJ2-1; 7 bases are shared with TRBD2. The CDR3 contains 15 residues. After removal of 6 bases from V and 0 bases from J, the junction contained 8 bases not matched to a gene. Germline values: CDR1 DFQATT, CDR2 SNEGSKA (reference sequence). CDR3 in amino acids: CSANPGGRSYNEQFF. The CDR3 DNA reads TGCAGTGCAAACCCGGGGGGACGCTCCTACAATGAGCAGTTCTTC.

This chain links TRBV29-1 with TRBJ2-5; D tentatively fits TRBD1 or TRBD2 (7 bases each). The CDR3 loop spans 14 amino acids. Looked up from germline, CDR1 is SQVTM and CDR2 is ANQGSEA. The CDR3 loop reads CSAGGSGPQETQYF. The CDR3 DNA follows: TGCAGTGCAGGGGGTAGCGGGCCTCAAGAGACCCAGTACTTC.

This clonotype showed up many times. The CDR3 DNA follows: TGCAGTGCTAGAGCCCAGCCGGGCACAGATACGCAGTATTTT. Translated, it gives CSARAQPGTDTQYF. V gene TRBV20-1 combines with J gene TRBJ2-3; D is unclear. CDR1 is DFQATT and CDR2 is SNEGSKA in the germline V gene (reference sequence). The length of the CDR3 is 14 residues. Trimming left V 1 base short and J 1 base short, with 9 bases between.

This clonotype has more than one count but fewer than ten. CDR3 loop: CSATQGGAGTEAFF. DNA for the CDR3: TGCAGTGCTACCCAGGGAGGGGCGGGCACTGAAGCTTTCTTT. V usage is TRBV20-1 and J usage is TRBJ1-1; tentatively, D is TRBD1 (5 bases). V was trimmed by 4 bases and J by 4 bases, leaving 16 bases between them. CDR3 length equals 14 residues. Germline CDR1 and CDR2: DFQATT and SNEGSKA (reference sequence).

This clonotype was seen only a few times. CDR3 in DNA: TGCGCCAGCAGCTTGGAAAAGGGACAGATGAACACTGAAGCTTTCTTT. This encodes CASSLEKGQMNTEAFF. This chain joins TRBV5-1 and TRBJ1-1; 7 bases line up with TRBD1. The CDR3 has 16 amino acids. Germline V lookup: CDR1 SGHRS, CDR2 YFSETQ. The ends lost 0 bases at V and 0 bases at J; junction bases unmatched: 5.

J is TRBJ1-4 and V is TRBV7-9; 7 nucleotides agree with TRBD1. Germline V CDR1 and CDR2: SEHNR, FQNEAQ (reference sequence). This CDR3 comprises 14 residues. Germline trimming cut 5 bases from V and 14 bases from J; bases unmatched to any gene: 14. The CDR3 DNA is TGTGCCAGCAGCCGAGGGGGCGGCAAGGGCTTGCTGTTTTTT. Translation: CASSRGGGKGLLFF.